The 14 T cell receptor beta chains in this list originate from one sample, sequenced in a study of regulatory T cells in long-lasting Graves disease. Combining iRepertoire HTBI primers with Arm-PCR of CDR3 regions, the authors built TCR beta libraries. TCRdb called the multiplex PCR reads again in MiXCR, with one record for every CDR3 protein. Of 650,000 to 700,000 distinct CDR3 sequences detected, 25% to 35% appear once; the ten largest clones hold roughly 41%. As for time point: persistent/refractory GD, antithyroid drugs over 5 years with positive TRAb. PBMCs provided the RNA from which the TCR library was made. Source: peripheral blood mononuclear cells (PBMCs), taken when the disease was refractory, from a patient treated with antithyroid drugs. Receptor source: a female donor with Graves disease.

The chain combines TRBV3-1 with TRBJ1-6; D remains unclear. Germline V gene lookup returns CDR1 LGHDT and CDR2 YNNKEL (reference sequence). The CDR3 covers 13 residues. V was clipped by 1 base and J by 9 bases, with 7 bases between them. The CDR3 loop is CASSQGSSSPLHF. CDR3 coding DNA: TGTGCCAGCAGCCAAGGTTCAAGTTCACCCCTCCACTTT.

This clonotype was counted ten times or more. The chain carries TRBV6-1 and TRBJ1-1, with D tentatively TRBD1 (5 bases). The V and J ends lost 0 bases and 12 bases respectively, with 23 bases between them. This CDR3 is built from 16 residues. Germline lookup yields CDR1 MNHNS and CDR2 SASEGT. The CDR3 region is CASSEALDPRKGIPFF. The CDR3 nucleotides are TGTGCCAGCAGTGAAGCGCTAGATCCCCGGAAGGGGATTCCTTTCTTT.

The chain combines TRBV9 with TRBJ2-5, with a possible D match to TRBD2 (6 bases). From germline, CDR1 is SGDLS and CDR2 YYNGEE. V was cut by 0 bases and J by 0 bases, with 9 bases left in between. The CDR3 is 15 amino acids. The CDR3 DNA reads as TGTGCCAGCAGCGTAGGCGGAGGGAACCAAGAGACCCAGTACTTC. This encodes CASSVGGGNQETQYF.

The V call is TRBV12-3 or TRBV12-4, the J call TRBJ2-6; D might be TRBD1 (5 bases). The CDR3 runs to 16 residues. The V end lost 5 bases, the J end lost 0 bases, and 11 bases lay between the germline ends. CDR3 in DNA: TGTGCCAGCAGTACCAGACAGAGCTCTGGGGCCAACGTCCTGACTTTC. Protein sequence: CASSTRQSSGANVLTF.

Ten or more counts support this clonotype. The genes are TRBV28 and TRBJ1-1, with D maybe TRBD1 (6 bases). The CDR3 has 14 residues. CDR1 is MDHEN and CDR2 is SYDVKM in the germline V gene. V lost 5 bases, J lost 4 bases, and 14 bases lay in between. CDR3 protein: CASSEGGFRTEAFF. CDR3 in DNA: TGTGCCAGCAGTGAGGGGGGGTTCCGCACTGAAGCTTTCTTT.

The V and J genes are TRBV7-2 and TRBJ2-4; TRBD2 matches 9 bases. This CDR3 comprises 20 residues. Germline V gene lookup returns CDR1 SGHTA and CDR2 FQGNSA. V lost 1 base and J lost 1; bases outside the gene matches: 14. The CDR3 sequence is CASSLGGRSGSRAAKNIQYF. The CDR3 DNA follows: TGTGCCAGCAGCTTAGGGGGCCGTAGCGGGAGTCGTGCGGCCAAAAACATTCAGTACTTC.

The chain is built from TRBV20-1 and TRBJ1-6; tentatively, D is TRBD1 (6 bases). The CDR3 length is 16 residues. Trimming left V 4 bases short and J 6 bases short, with 19 bases between. From germline, CDR1 is DFQATT and CDR2 SNEGSKA (reference sequence). The CDR3 region has the DNA TGCAGTGCTATCTCTTATTCCGGGACATTTAATTCACCCCTCCACTTT. It is translated as CSAISYSGTFNSPLHF.

This clonotype was recorded many times. The V call is TRBV18, the J call TRBJ1-1; D uncertain. The V and J ends lost 2 bases and 3 bases respectively, with 7 bases between them. CDR3 length: 13 residues. Germline assignment: CDR1 KGHSH and CDR2 LQKENI. The CDR3: CASSPFTDTEAFF. Written as DNA, the CDR3 is TGTGCCAGCTCACCATTCACTGACACTGAAGCTTTCTTT.

The chain uses TRBV20-1 and TRBJ1-1; the D gene is possibly TRBD1 (5 bases). The germline gives CDR1 DFQATT, CDR2 SNEGSKA (reference sequence). This CDR3 region has 12 residues. V lost 3 bases to trimming and J lost 7 bases, with 12 bases between them. The CDR3 is CSASEGRYEAFF. CDR3 DNA sequence: TGCAGTGCTAGCGAGGGGAGATATGAAGCTTTCTTT.

The rearrangement links TRBV30 to TRBJ1-1; D ambiguous. V was shortened by 0 bases and J by 1 base, with 9 bases between the two germline ends. The germline V gene encodes CDR1 GTSNPN and CDR2 SVGIG (reference sequence). This CDR3 has 14 residues. The CDR3 spells CAWSVLSPNTEAFF. In DNA, the CDR3 is TGTGCCTGGAGTGTACTCTCCCCGAACACTGAAGCTTTCTTT.

The chain links TRBV20-1 to TRBJ2-7; TRBD2 matches at 8 bases. V gave up 3 bases and J gave up 2 bases; unmatched junction bases: 9. This CDR3 spans 15 amino acids. Looked up from germline, CDR1 is DFQATT and CDR2 is SNEGSKA (reference sequence). The CDR3 protein is CSASRGSGTPYEQYF. CDR3 bases: TGCAGTGCTAGTCGGGGTAGCGGGACCCCCTACGAGCAGTACTTC.

A note on this clonotype: One end of the junction is discordant with germline, which a read error may explain. The rearrangement uses TRBV11-2 and TRBJ2-7; D is unclear. This CDR3 has 16 amino acids. Germline V gene lookup returns CDR1 SGHAT and CDR2 FQNNGV. Here the CDR3 DNA reads TGTTCCAGCAGCCCCCATCGACGCGGAGAAGCCTCCGAGCAGTACTTC. This sequence encodes CSSSPHRRGEASEQYF.

The V gene is TRBV6-1, the J gene TRBJ2-7; D uncertain. The CDR3 runs 10 residues. Germline CDR1 is MNHNS and CDR2 is SASEGT. Deletions cut 6 bases from V and 3 bases from J, with 3 bases between. Here the CDR3 DNA reads TGTGCCAGCAGAAACTACGAGCAGTACTTC. This encodes CASRNYEQYF.

This clonotype was seen ten or more times. This rearrangement joins TRBV6-1 to TRBJ1-1; the D gene is possibly TRBD1 (5 bases). This CDR3 is built from 14 residues. The V end lost 8 bases, the J end lost 6 bases, and 19 bases lay between the germline ends. The germline CDR1 and CDR2 sequences are MNHNS and SASEGT. The CDR3 nucleotides are TGTGCCAGCGGTAGTTGGGAGGGGAATGCTGAAGCTTTCTTT. Its protein product is CASGSWEGNAEAFF.